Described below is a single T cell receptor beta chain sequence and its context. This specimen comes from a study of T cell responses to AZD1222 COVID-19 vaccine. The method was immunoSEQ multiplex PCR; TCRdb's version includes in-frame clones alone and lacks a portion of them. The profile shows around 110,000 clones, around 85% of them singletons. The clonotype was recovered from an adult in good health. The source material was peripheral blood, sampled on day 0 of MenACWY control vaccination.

CDR3 nucleotides: TGTGCCAGCAGTTTTGATAATAGGTATAATTCACCCCTCCACTTT. Protein product: CASSFDNRYNSPLHF. V usage is TRBV28 and J usage is TRBJ1-6; D call uncertain. CDR3 length: 15 amino acids. Per the germline V gene, CDR1 is MDHEN and CDR2 is SYDVKM. Trimming removed 3 bases from V and 4 bases from J, with 10 bases in between.